These 4 T cell receptor beta chains originate from one sample sequenced in a study of blood T cell repertoires in COVID-19. Sequencing used immunoSEQ multiplex PCR; TCRdb keeps in-frame clones, though not all of them. The sample has about 300,000 clones, 70% to 90% seen once. Sequencing was carried out using PBMCs or T cells enriched from blood (not recorded which). The receptors come from a woman between 25 and 40 years old who had recovered from COVID-19.

This chain connects TRBV12-3 or TRBV12-4 to TRBJ2-5; no definite D call. Trimming shortened V by 4 bases and J by 5 bases, and 5 bases separated the two germline ends. This CDR3 has 11 residues. The chain's CDR3 is CASSSLETQYF. The CDR3 DNA reads as TGTGCCAGCAGTTCTCTGGAGACCCAGTACTTC.

The genes are TRBV4-1 and TRBJ1-6; D gene uncertain. The germline gives CDR1 MGHRA, CDR2 YSYEKL. With 7 bases removed from V and 0 bases from J, the gap between germline ends came to 13 bases. The CDR3 is 16 amino acids. The CDR3 nucleotides are TGCGCCAGCAACCCAGTACACAGCTCCTATAATTCACCCCTCCACTTT. This encodes CASNPVHSSYNSPLHF.

This clone has only a few counts. One end of the junction varies from germline; a read error may be responsible. This sequence joins TRBV10-1 and TRBJ2-5; a weak D match, TRBD1 (5 bases). The CDR3 consists of 11 residues. Germline V gene sequence: CDR1 WNHNN, CDR2 SYGVQD (reference sequence). CDR3 in DNA: TGCCCCAGGGCATCAGAAGAGACCCAGTACTTC. It encodes CPRASEETQYF.

V and J are TRBV3-1 (or the pseudogene TRBV3-2) and TRBJ2-5; the match to TRBD1 covers 9 bases. The CDR3 totals 16 residues. Trimming removed 3 bases from V and 4 bases from J; junction bases left unmatched: 9. Germline-derived CDR1 and CDR2 are LGHDT and YNNKEL (reference sequence). The CDR3: CASSQGAMDRGETQYF. The CDR3 DNA reads as TGTGCCAGCAGCCAGGGCGCGATGGACAGGGGAGAGACCCAGTACTTC.